The present TCR beta chain was sequenced within a study of response to subunit inactivated influenza vaccine. Study-level points and caveats: Few new T cells, the authors suggested, are recruited by each seasonal influenza vaccination.

Trimming pared 10 bases from V and 2 bases from J, leaving 18 bases between. Germline V gene lookup returns CDR1 ENHRY and CDR2 SYGVKD. The CDR3 is 15 amino acids. One entry per CDR3 protein results from TCRdb running MiXCR on the RT-PCR reads. The sample yields about half a million distinct CDR3 sequences, about 7.6% seen once. This clonotype was recorded at least ten times. Antigen unknown. This TCR was recovered from a man between 50 and 75 years old who received an inactivated influenza vaccine. The sequencing here drew on PBMCs from blood, taken about 23 months after vaccination. The chain uses TRBV10-3 and TRBJ1-3; D not resolved. CDR3 loop: CATKADTSAGNTIYF. Written as DNA, the CDR3 is TGTGCCACCAAGGCCGACACCTCCGCTGGAAACACCATATATTTT.